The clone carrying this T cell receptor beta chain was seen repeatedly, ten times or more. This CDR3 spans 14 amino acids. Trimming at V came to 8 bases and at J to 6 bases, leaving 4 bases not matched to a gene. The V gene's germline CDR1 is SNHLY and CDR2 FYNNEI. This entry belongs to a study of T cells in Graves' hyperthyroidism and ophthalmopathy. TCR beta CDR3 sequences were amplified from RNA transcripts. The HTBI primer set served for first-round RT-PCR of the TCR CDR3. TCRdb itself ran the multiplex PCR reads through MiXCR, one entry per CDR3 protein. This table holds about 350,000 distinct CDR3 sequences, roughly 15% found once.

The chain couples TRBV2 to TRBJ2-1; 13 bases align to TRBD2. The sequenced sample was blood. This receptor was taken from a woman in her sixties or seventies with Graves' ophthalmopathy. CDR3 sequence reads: CASWGLAGTNEQFF. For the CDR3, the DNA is TGTGCCAGCTGGGGACTAGCGGGAACCAATGAGCAGTTCTTC.